The clone carrying this T cell receptor (beta chain) was picked up one time. Antigen unknown. The data stem from a study of T cell responses to AZD1222 COVID-19 vaccine. The V end lost 0 bases, the J end lost 0 bases, and 6 bases lay between the germline ends. From germline, CDR1 is MNHEY and CDR2 SVGEGT. CDR3 size: 15 residues. TCRdb's table, derived via immunoSEQ multiplex PCR, lists solely in-frame clones and lacks some. The table shows 150,000 to 200,000 clones, with over 85% occurring only once. Overall study findings and caveats: Nearly half of spike-specific TCRs reportedly target unmutated variant regions. Recipients of AZD1222 seropositive at baseline numbered only 6 or 7. Clonal diversity was possibly underestimated; the donors were predominantly white British and more often female.

This TCR derives from an adult who received the MenACWY meningococcal vaccine as a control. The material was peripheral blood, obtained 28 days after the second dose of the MenACWY control vaccine. This chain joins TRBV6-2 or TRBV6-3 and TRBJ2-4; D gene uncertain. CDR3 sequence reads: CASSYSDVAKNIQYF. Here the CDR3 DNA reads TGTGCCAGCAGTTACTCGGACGTAGCCAAAAACATTCAGTACTTC.